Below are 6 T cell receptor beta chains sequenced from a single sample in a study of beta chain features in type 1 diabetes. Expressed TCRB transcripts got sequenced, as all isolated RNA was reverse transcribed. Assay: immunoSEQ multiplex PCR; the TCRdb copy retains only in-frame clones and omits some. The sample has roughly 240,000 clones; about 14% are singletons. The sequenced material came from naive CD4+ T cells from blood. The source is a woman between 40 and 55 years old in good health.

This clone was counted between two and nine times. Other DNA sequences in the same sample also yield this CDR3. The chain is built from TRBV2 and TRBJ2-5; possible D gene TRBD1, 5 bases. V lost 3 bases, J lost 1 base, and 6 bases lay in between. Germline CDR1 SNHLY, CDR2 FYNNEI. The CDR3 contains 13 residues. CDR3 nucleotide sequence: TGTGCCAGCAGTGATGACAGCCAAGAGACCCAGTACTTC. Its translation: CASSDDSQETQYF.

This clone was found a few times. This chain joins TRBV29-1 and TRBJ2-5, with D maybe TRBD1 (6 bases). There are 13 residues in the CDR3. V was shortened by 6 bases and J by 2 bases, with 13 bases between the two germline ends. Germline assignment: CDR1 SQVTM and CDR2 ANQGSEA. Written as DNA, the CDR3 is TGCAGCGTGGACAGTGCTTTACAAGAGACCCAGTACTTC. The encoded protein is CSVDSALQETQYF.

The V and J genes are TRBV7-9 and TRBJ1-2; D might be TRBD1 (6 bases). The CDR3 is 13 amino acids. Trimming removed 2 bases at V and 4 bases at J, with 8 bases between. Germline lookup yields CDR1 SEHNR and CDR2 FQNEAQ (reference sequence). CDR3 region: CASSLIGGYGYTF. As DNA, the CDR3 is TGTGCCAGCAGCTTAATAGGGGGCTATGGCTACACCTTC.

The chain uses TRBV2 and TRBJ1-2; D is ambiguous. CDR1 is SNHLY, CDR2 FYNNEI, per germline. The CDR3 extends over 15 amino acids. With 1 base removed from V and 5 bases from J, the gap between germline ends came to 14 bases. CDR3 in DNA: TGTGCCAGCAGTGAAGGAGAGGATTGGCGATATGGCTACACCTTC. Protein product: CASSEGEDWRYGYTF. Looking up the rest from reference TRBV2 and TRBJ1-2 gives the full variable domain: EPEVTQTPSHQVTQMGQEVILRCVPISNHLYFYWYRQILGQKVEFLVSFYNNEISEKSEIFDDQFSVERPDGSNFTLKIRSTKLEDSAMYFCASSEGEDWRYGYTFGSGTRLTVV.

This clone has more than one count but fewer than ten. This rearrangement joins TRBV5-6 to TRBJ2-1; 7 bases map to TRBD1. The CDR3 is made up of 12 amino acids. J was trimmed by 12 bases and V by 1 base; bases with no gene match: 4. Germline V gene lookup returns CDR1 SGHDT and CDR2 YYEEEE. In DNA, the CDR3 is TGTGCCAGCAGCTTGAAGGGGGCGGGGCAGTTCTTC. Translating it yields CASSLKGAGQFF.

The chain links TRBV9 to TRBJ2-7, with D tentatively TRBD1 (6 bases). Germline CDR1 SGDLS, CDR2 YYNGEE. Trimming pared 4 bases from V and 2 bases from J, leaving 13 bases between. The CDR3 runs 14 residues. In DNA form, the CDR3 reads TGTGCCAGCAGCTCCCAGGGGCGCGCCTACGAGCAGTACTTC. Translating it yields CASSSQGRAYEQYF.